This TCR beta chain was found in a study of beta chain features in type 1 diabetes. The CDR3 contains 16 residues. After removal of 3 bases from V and 3 bases from J, the junction contained 7 bases not matched to a gene. Germline-derived CDR1 and CDR2 are SGHRS and YFSETQ. Study-level points and caveats: Among patients with Type 1 diabetes, TCRB CDR3s were moderately but significantly shorter in every one of the four CD4+ subsets.

On this clone itself: Its antigen is currently unknown.

Reverse transcribing all isolated RNA meant expressed TCRB transcripts were sequenced. Naive, central memory and regulatory T cell samples produced a mean of around 4 million reads. The assay was immunoSEQ multiplex PCR, and TCRdb's table has in-frame clones only and misses some. This sample has nearly 250,000 clones, with approximately 14% found just once. The V and J genes are TRBV5-1 and TRBJ2-3; 10 nucleotides line up with TRBD2. This receptor was taken from a middle-aged woman in good health. Material for sequencing was naive CD4+ T cells from blood. DNA of the CDR3: TGCGCCAGCAGCTCCGGGACTAGCGTAGGTACAGATACGCAGTATTTT. It translates to CASSSGTSVGTDTQYF.